A single sample is the source of the 7 T cell receptor beta chains below, sequenced in a study of naive and memory T cell subsets. Two oligonucleotides, mixed equimolar, formed the beta constant-region primer covering TRBC1 and TRBC2. Four rounds of PCR amplified the ligated cDNA using nested alpha and beta constant-region primers plus SP2. TCRdb re-called the UMI-ligation and nested PCR reads through MiXCR, storing one row per CDR3 protein. The sample yields 20,000 to 25,000 distinct CDR3 sequences, approximately 8.8% seen once. Sequencing was done on a sample of central memory CD8+ T cells from blood. All receptors derive from a human donor in good health.

This chain links TRBV5-6 with TRBJ1-1; D is unresolved. The CDR3 loop spans 16 amino acids. Germline CDR1 reads SGHDT; CDR2 reads YYEEEE. Deletions cut 4 bases from V and 3 bases from J, with 19 bases between. DNA of the CDR3: TGTGCCAGCAGCCCAAGCCTTCTTCGGGCCGACACTGAAGCTTTCTTT. Its protein product is CASSPSLLRADTEAFF. The full variable domain, in which reference TRBV5-6 and TRBJ1-1 provide the parts outside the CDR3, is DAGVTQSPTHLIKTRGQQVTLRCSPKSGHDTVSWYQQALGQGPQFIFQYYEEEERQRGNFPDRFSGHQFPNYSSELNVNALLLGDSALYLCASSPSLLRADTEAFFGQGTRLTVV.

This clonotype appeared many times. The rearrangement joins TRBV23-1 to TRBJ1-5; D is unresolved. TRBV23-1 has ORF status, its function being uncertain. The CDR3 is made up of 19 amino acids. Trimming took 1 base from V and 5 from J, leaving 24 bases between them. Here the CDR3 reads CASSQLFNFGWRMYQPQHF. Here the CDR3 DNA reads TGCGCCAGCAGTCAATTATTTAATTTCGGGTGGCGGATGTATCAGCCCCAGCATTTT.

In this sample, this clonotype is large (0.1 to 1%). The chain uses TRBV20-1 and TRBJ2-5; 12 bases are shared with TRBD2. Germline assignment: CDR1 DFQATT and CDR2 SNEGSKA (reference sequence). CDR3 length: 16 residues. V dropped 0 bases and J dropped 5; count of bases not matched to a gene: 7. The DNA for the CDR3 is TGCAGTGCTAGAGATCGACTAGCGGGAGAGATTGAGACCCAGTACTTC. It encodes CSARDRLAGEIETQYF.

This clonotype was found a few times. The CDR3 protein is CASSQGWGGAENEQFF. CDR3 in DNA: TGTGCCAGCAGCCAAGGTTGGGGTGGGGCGGAAAATGAGCAGTTCTTC. This chain joins TRBV3-1 and TRBJ2-1; D may be TRBD1 (5 bases). CDR1 is LGHDT, CDR2 YNNKEL, per germline (reference sequence). The CDR3 contains 16 residues. V was pared by 1 base and J by 7 bases, with 17 bases between.

The chain carries TRBV27 and TRBJ2-1, with TRBD2 identical over 10 bases. V shed 2 bases and J 6 bases; nucleotides not matched to a gene: 4. Germline CDR1 reads MNHEY; CDR2 reads SMNVEV (reference sequence). The CDR3 consists of 15 residues. For the CDR3, the DNA is TGTGCCAGCAGTTTAGGAACTAGCGGGATCAATGAGCAGTTCTTC. Translation gives CASSLGTSGINEQFF.

This clonotype was detected a few times. The chain combines TRBV14 with TRBJ1-5, with D possibly being TRBD1 (5 bases). Trimming removed 4 bases at V and 0 bases at J, with 10 bases between. The CDR3 has 15 amino acids. Germline V gene lookup returns CDR1 SGHDN and CDR2 FVKESK. In nucleotides, the CDR3 is TGTGCCAGCAGCCCTGGAGGGACTAGCAATCAGCCCCAGCATTTT. Translating it yields CASSPGGTSNQPQHF.

This clonotype is medium-sized by share. The V call is TRBV2, the J call TRBJ2-2; D unclear. The CDR3 extends over 11 amino acids. The germline gives CDR1 SNHLY, CDR2 FYNNEI. With 2 bases removed from V and 5 bases from J, the gap between germline ends came to 0 bases. The CDR3 is CASSETGELFF. The DNA for the CDR3 is TGTGCCAGCAGTGAAACCGGGGAGCTGTTTTTT.